These 9 T cell receptor beta chains originate from one sample sequenced in a study of blood T cell repertoires in COVID-19. Assay: immunoSEQ multiplex PCR; the TCRdb copy retains only in-frame clones and omits some. The data contain 250,000 or so clones, almost 90% of them singletons. The sequenced sample was peripheral blood. The receptors were gathered from a woman aged 60-75 years with COVID-19, enrolled during active disease.

The genes are TRBV6-5 and TRBJ1-2, with 10 positions matching TRBD1. Trimming at V came to 11 bases and at J to 7 bases, leaving 13 bases not matched to a gene. The CDR3 contains 14 residues. CDR1 and CDR2 from the germline V gene are MNHEY and SVGAGI. The DNA for the CDR3 is TGTGCCTCATTACGGGACAGGGGATCAAGTGGCTACACCTTC. This codes for CASLRDRGSSGYTF.

The chain joins TRBV5-4 to TRBJ2-5; 7 bases are shared with TRBD1. The ends lost 4 bases at V and 3 bases at J; junction bases unmatched: 6. CDR1 is SGHNT and CDR2 is YYREEE in the germline V gene (reference sequence). The CDR3 covers 14 residues. In DNA form, the CDR3 reads TGTGCCAGCAGCCGCAAGGGGGCAAAAGAGACCCAGTACTTC. Protein: CASSRKGAKETQYF. The variable domain in full, completed from reference TRBV5-4 and TRBJ2-5, reads ETGVTQSPTHLIKTRGQQVTLRCSSQSGHNTVSWYQQALGQGPQFIFQYYREEENGRGNFPPRFSGLQFPNYSSELNVNALELDDSALYLCASSRKGAKETQYFGPGTRLLVL.

This chain links TRBV7-2 with TRBJ1-2; possible D gene TRBD1, 6 bases. V dropped 6 bases and J dropped 4 bases, with 21 bases sitting between them. Germline lookup yields CDR1 SGHTA and CDR2 FQGNSA. CDR3 length: 16 amino acids. The CDR3: CASSFTSGQRSYGYTF. In DNA, the CDR3 is TGTGCCAGCAGTTTCACCTCAGGACAGAGAAGCTATGGCTACACCTTC.

The chain couples TRBV14 to TRBJ1-5; D uncertain. V shed 0 bases and J shed 2 bases, with 11 bases lying between them. This CDR3 is built from 16 residues. In germline, CDR1 is SGHDN, CDR2 FVKESK. CDR3 in amino acids: CASSQEEGVGNQPQHF. For the CDR3, the DNA is TGTGCCAGCAGCCAAGAAGAGGGAGTGGGCAATCAGCCCCAGCATTTT.

This clone was detected only once. A read error may account for a junction end that differs from germline. The V gene is TRBV20-1, the J gene TRBJ1-4; TRBD1 aligns across 7 bases. This CDR3 spans 11 amino acids. CDR1 is DFQATT, CDR2 SNEGSKA, per germline (reference sequence). For the CDR3, the DNA is TGCAGTGCTAGAGACCCGGACAGGAAAGTTTTT. It codes for CSARDPDRKVF.

This chain links TRBV6-4 with TRBJ1-2, with TRBD1 as a possible D gene (6 bases). Per germline, CDR1 MRHNA and CDR2 SNTAGT. V lost 6 bases and J lost 3, with 17 bases in between. The CDR3 has 15 residues. CDR3 bases: TGTGCCAGCAGCCCCAGGTTGGGGGCGGACTATGGCTACACCTTC. Translation gives CASSPRLGADYGYTF.

This chain joins TRBV6-5 and TRBJ2-1; 9 bases map to TRBD2. The CDR3 has 13 residues. V lost 8 bases, J lost 8 bases, and 7 bases stayed unmatched. Per germline, CDR1 MNHEY and CDR2 SVGAGI. CDR3 sequence reads: CASGVAGVHEQFF. The DNA of the CDR3 is TGTGCCAGCGGGGTAGCGGGGGTTCATGAGCAGTTCTTC.

In DNA form, the CDR3 reads TGTGCCACCAGCAGTGCTGGCCCAATAAGCTCCTACAATGAGCAGTTCTTC. This sequence encodes CATSSAGPISSYNEQFF. The chain joins TRBV15 to TRBJ2-1; D call uncertain. CDR1 is LNHNV, CDR2 YYDKDF, per germline (reference sequence). With 3 bases removed from V and 0 bases from J, the gap between germline ends came to 15 bases. The CDR3 is made up of 17 amino acids. Based on the CDR3 plus reference TRBV15 and TRBJ2-1, the full variable domain is DAMVIQNPRYQVTQFGKPVTLSCSQTLNHNVMYWYQQKSSQAPKLLFHYYDKDFNNEADTPDNFQSRRPNTSFCFLDIRSPGLGDTAMYLCATSSAGPISSYNEQFFGPGTRLTVL.

This clone showed up just once. V usage is TRBV7-9 and J usage is TRBJ2-3; 13 positions match TRBD2. V lost 5 bases and J lost 8; bases outside the gene matches: 7. This CDR3 has 15 residues. CDR1 is SEHNR, CDR2 FQNEAQ, per germline (reference sequence). CDR3 loop: CASSPPGTSGATQYF. The DNA of the CDR3 is TGTGCCAGCAGCCCACCCGGGACTAGCGGGGCTACGCAGTATTTT.